This T cell receptor (beta chain) was captured by sequencing in a study of cytomegalovirus exposure and HLA in healthy donors (dated by TCRdb to 2015 to 2018). The study in broad terms: According to a later analysis, the 100 to 150 validation repertoires were produced on the same platform as the roughly 720 repertoires of the first cohort. The study was designed to test whether signatures of past pathogen exposure could be identified by cataloging public T cell receptors. Along with the roughly 700-subject first cohort, a separate validation cohort of roughly 110 different subjects was used. To predict cytomegalovirus infection status, the study brought together high-throughput TCR immunosequencing, statistical association of individual TCRs with disease status, and machine learning. Overall results and qualifications from the work: In vitro tests confirmed that three of the cytomegalovirus-associated TCR beta chains recognize cytomegalovirus antigens. It was suggested by the authors that the approach could potentially be generalized to other disease states and immunological phenotypes. A later analysis found that TCRs clustered in the first cohort also tended to co-occur in the 100 to 150 validation repertoires, with 94% of cluster scores above 0. In both the original and validation cohorts, the classifier was reported to diagnose cytomegalovirus status with high specificity and sensitivity. Most TCR sequences were observed very rarely across donors, whereas some public TCRs were present in many individuals. A later analysis lacked HLA typing for the validation cohort, so it scored co-occurrence in that cohort across all 120 or so repertoires. The study listed 150 to 200 TCR beta chains as associated with cytomegalovirus.

To prepare the library, the immunoSEQ multiplex PCR assay was applied. In the original analysis: A statistical classification framework was built to diagnose cytomegalovirus status from the catalog of TCR beta chain sequences. The table was pulled from immuneACCESS by TCRdb, which kept in-frame rearrangements only. Such tables lose some clones; where checked, under half of the loss comes from unresolved V genes, and the rest has no known cause. From that table come the V and J calls and clone size; the DNA was used to work out D and trimming. The sample table contains roughly 120,000 clones; only one count was recorded for approximately 90% of them. Together, the top ten hold around 4.5% of the sample. The donors belonged to the validation cohort of about 130 subjects, which was separate from the approximately 700-subject first cohort. Note on this clone: This receptor's antigen is unknown. The sample holds no much larger clone one base away, and base qualities are not on file.

V is pruned by 0 bases and J by 7 bases, leaving 6 bases of the junction without a gene match. The CDR3 contains 16 residues, cysteine and phenylalanine counted. Only the CDR3 DNA is retained, 48 bases long and in frame from the first base. CDR1 and CDR2 are read off the germline V gene as LGHNA and YNFKEQ. The rearranged segments are TRBV4-2 and TRBJ2-1, with 10 middle bases fitting TRBD2. Sequenced sample: PBMCs. The source of this sequence is a man between 18 and 35 years old in good health and CMV-seropositive. The base sequence is TGTGCCAGCAGCCAAGACTCTAGCGGGGGCTATAATGAGCAGTTCTTC. Translation gives CASSQDSSGGYNEQFF.